A single sample gave rise to the 32 T cell receptor beta chains below, sequenced in a study of early T cells in non-severe SARS-CoV-2 infection. TCRdb independently ran MiXCR on the 5' RACE reads; one entry per CDR3 protein. This table has about 31,000 distinct CDR3 sequences, 5.8% appearing once. Sequencing used whole blood. These receptors were obtained from an adult who was a healthcare worker with PCR-confirmed SARS-CoV-2 infection or an uninfected control (not recorded which).

This clonotype has more than one count but fewer than ten. J is TRBJ2-3 and V is TRBV5-5; unclear D gene. CDR3 length: 18 residues. The germline V gene encodes CDR1 SGHKS and CDR2 YYEKEE (reference sequence). V lost 2 bases to trimming and J lost 5 bases, with 24 bases between them. CDR3 region: CASSFSPARTQLGDTQYF. CDR3 bases: TGTGCCAGCAGCTTTTCCCCGGCCCGGACCCAGTTAGGAGATACGCAGTATTTT.

The V call is TRBV5-1, the J call TRBJ2-2, with 13 nucleotides matching TRBD2. With 4 bases clipped from V and 0 bases from J, the junction kept 3 bases outside the gene matches. The CDR3 runs 17 residues. Germline V gene lookup returns CDR1 SGHRS and CDR2 YFSETQ. Here the CDR3 DNA reads TGCGCCAGCAGCCCCGGGACTAGCGGGGCGAACACCGGGGAGCTGTTTTTT. Translated, it gives CASSPGTSGANTGELFF.

At least ten counts were recorded for this clonotype. The rearrangement links TRBV11-2 to TRBJ1-2, with a possible D match to TRBD1 (5 bases). V was pared by 2 bases and J by 7 bases, with 14 bases between. There are 14 residues in the CDR3. The germline CDR1 and CDR2 sequences are SGHAT and FQNNGV. The CDR3 DNA follows: TGTGCCAGCAGCTTATCCCTTCAGGGAAGTGGCTACACCTTC. Protein product: CASSLSLQGSGYTF.

This clonotype was observed at least ten times. This chain connects TRBV20-1 to TRBJ2-3; 8 bases line up with TRBD2. The germline V gene has CDR1 DFQATT and CDR2 SNEGSKA (reference sequence). The CDR3 has 15 residues. CDR3 nucleotides: TGCAGCGCTCACCCCGGGGCGGGAGGATCAGATACGCAGTATTTT. The encoded protein is CSAHPGAGGSDTQYF.

This clonotype was recorded at least ten times. The V gene is TRBV10-3, the J gene TRBJ2-1, with 15 bases fitting TRBD2. This CDR3 is built from 17 residues. Germline V CDR1 and CDR2: ENHRY, SYGVKD. Germline trimming cut 4 bases from V and 5 bases from J; bases unmatched to any gene: 6. DNA of the CDR3: TGTGCCATCAGTGGACCGCGGACTAGCGGGAGGGACAATGAGCAGTTCTTC. Its translation: CAISGPRTSGRDNEQFF.

This clonotype has a handful of counts. The CDR3: CASSLLGGTGNEQFF. CDR3 DNA: TGTGCCAGCAGTTTGCTGGGCGGTACAGGGAATGAGCAGTTCTTC. The chain is built from TRBV28 and TRBJ2-1, with D possibly being TRBD1 (6 bases). Trimming removed 3 bases from V and 7 bases from J, with 16 bases in between. This CDR3 contains 15 residues. In germline, CDR1 is MDHEN, CDR2 SYDVKM.

The V call is TRBV7-6, the J call TRBJ1-6, with TRBD1 identical over 8 bases. The J segment lost 9 bases and the V segment lost 8 bases, leaving 6 bases of the junction unmatched. CDR3 length: 13 amino acids. Germline CDR1 reads SGHVS; CDR2 reads FNYEAQ. CDR3 sequence: CASQQGEGSPLHF. For the CDR3, the DNA is TGTGCCAGCCAACAGGGGGAGGGTTCACCCCTCCACTTT.

This clonotype was observed at least ten times. V is TRBV3-1 and J is TRBJ1-6; the match to TRBD1 covers 10 bases. Germline loops: CDR1 LGHDT, CDR2 YNNKEL (reference sequence). With 1 base clipped from V and 6 bases from J, the junction kept 0 bases outside the gene matches. There are 15 residues in the CDR3. The CDR3 region is CASSQGDRGNSPLHF. In DNA, the CDR3 is TGTGCCAGCAGCCAAGGGGACAGGGGTAATTCACCCCTCCACTTT.

The chain has TRBV5-1 and TRBJ2-5, with D perhaps matching TRBD2 (6 bases). Germline CDR1 and CDR2: SGHRS and YFSETQ. V shed 1 base and J shed 3 bases, with 13 bases lying between them. CDR3 length equals 15 residues. In nucleotides, the CDR3 is TGCGCCAGCAGCTTGAGGGCTAGCGCTGAAGAGACCCAGTACTTC. Protein sequence: CASSLRASAEETQYF. Full variable domain (rest looked up from reference TRBV5-1 and TRBJ2-5): KAGVTQTPRYLIKTRGQQVTLSCSPISGHRSVSWYQQTPGQGLQFLFEYFSETQRNKGNFPGRFSGRQFSNSRSEMNVSTLELGDSALYLCASSLRASAEETQYFGPGTRLLVL.

This clonotype was counted many times. The genes are TRBV5-1 and TRBJ2-7, with D tentatively TRBD2 (5 bases). The CDR3 loop spans 16 amino acids. V was shortened by 4 bases and J by 4 bases, with 21 bases between the two germline ends. Per the germline V gene, CDR1 is SGHRS and CDR2 is YFSETQ. CDR3 amino acids: CASSVRGSIQGYEQYF. In nucleotides, the CDR3 is TGCGCCAGCAGCGTCCGAGGGAGCATCCAAGGGTACGAGCAGTACTTC.

The genes are TRBV28 and TRBJ2-2; D possibly corresponds to TRBD2 (5 bases). V was clipped by 3 bases and J by 5 bases, with 7 bases between them. CDR3 length equals 13 residues. Germline CDR1 is MDHEN and CDR2 is SYDVKM. CDR3 DNA: TGTGCCAGCAGTTTGAGAGGGACCGGGGAGCTGTTTTTT. As protein: CASSLRGTGELFF.

This clonotype has only a few counts. The chain joins TRBV10-1 to TRBJ1-1; perhaps TRBD1 as D (5 bases). Germline assignment: CDR1 WNHNN and CDR2 SYGVQD (reference sequence). The CDR3 totals 12 residues. V dropped 0 bases and J dropped 7 bases, with 6 bases sitting between them. The CDR3 DNA reads TGCGCCAGCAGTGAGTCGGGGGGTGAAGCTTTCTTT. Translating it yields CASSESGGEAFF.

This clonotype was observed at least ten times. The chain links TRBV7-8 to TRBJ2-1; TRBD1 is a possible D gene (6 bases). Looked up from germline, CDR1 is SGHVS and CDR2 is FQNEAQ. There are 14 residues in the CDR3. Trimming took 1 base from V and 5 from J, leaving 9 bases between them. CDR3 coding DNA: TGTGCCAGCAGCTTAGTGGCAGGGGACAATGAGCAGTTCTTC. Translation: CASSLVAGDNEQFF.

This clonotype was observed at least ten times. The J gene is TRBJ1-2, the V gene TRBV28, with D tentatively TRBD1 (6 bases). Germline V CDR1 and CDR2: MDHEN, SYDVKM. The germline V and J ends were trimmed by 2 bases and 3 bases, with 10 bases remaining between them. The CDR3 spans 14 residues. The CDR3 is CASSLGGQHYGYTF. The CDR3 DNA reads TGTGCCAGCAGTTTAGGGGGGCAGCACTATGGCTACACCTTC.

This clonotype was picked up many times. The chain links TRBV4-3 to TRBJ1-6, with 7 bases lining up with TRBD1. This CDR3 region has 15 residues. With V trimmed by 3 bases and J by 5 bases, 4 bases remained unmatched. The germline V gene has CDR1 LGHNA and CDR2 YSLEER. The CDR3 reads CASSQTTGHNSPLHF. CDR3 DNA sequence: TGCGCCAGCAGCCAGACGACAGGGCATAATTCACCCCTCCACTTT.

The chain employs TRBV12-3 or TRBV12-4 and TRBJ2-1; TRBD1 matches 11 bases. The CDR3 consists of 15 residues. Trimming took 6 bases from V and 9 from J; bases not matched to a gene: 10. The CDR3 nucleotides are TGTGCCAGCAGGCTCCGGGACAGGGGGTTGGGTGAGCAGTTCTTC. Protein: CASRLRDRGLGEQFF.

This clonotype was picked up many times. This sequence joins TRBV7-9 and TRBJ2-3; 8 bases map to TRBD1. Germline V gene data show CDR1 as SEHNR and CDR2 as FQNEAQ (reference sequence). J lost 3 bases, V lost 4 bases, and 6 bases had no gene match. The CDR3 covers 15 residues. CDR3 sequence: CASSSRTGKTDTQYF. DNA for the CDR3: TGTGCCAGCAGCTCCCGGACAGGGAAAACAGATACGCAGTATTTT.

This clonotype was observed many times. V and J are TRBV7-6 and TRBJ1-1; D is possibly TRBD1 (6 bases). Germline V gene sequence: CDR1 SGHVS, CDR2 FNYEAQ. This CDR3 has 15 amino acids. V lost 5 bases to trimming and J lost 2 bases, with 15 bases between them. This chain's CDR3 is CASSPGARGNTEAFF. CDR3 bases: TGTGCCAGCAGCCCGGGGGCCAGGGGAAACACTGAAGCTTTCTTT. Complete variable domain (other parts from reference TRBV7-6 and TRBJ1-1): GAGVSQSPRYKVTKRGQDVALRCDPISGHVSLYWYRQALGQGPEFLTYFNYEAQQDKSGLPNDRFSAERPEGSISTLTIQRTEQRDSAMYRCASSPGARGNTEAFFGQGTRLTVV.

Ten or more counts support this clonotype. The V gene is TRBV9, the J gene TRBJ2-7; no definite D call. Germline-derived CDR1 and CDR2 are SGDLS and YYNGEE. Trimming pared 0 bases from V and 1 base from J, leaving 14 bases between. The CDR3 sequence is 16 residues long. The CDR3 region is CASSVGGGILSYEQYF. CDR3 sequence (DNA): TGTGCCAGCAGCGTAGGCGGTGGCATCCTTTCCTACGAGCAGTACTTC.

This clonotype was detected ten times or more. The rearrangement uses TRBV12-3 or TRBV12-4 and TRBJ2-1; TRBD2 might be the D (5 bases). Trimming took off 5 bases at V and 7 bases at J, with 15 bases between the two ends. This CDR3 is built from 14 residues. The CDR3 sequence is CASSQFKGGNEQFF. Written as DNA, the CDR3 is TGTGCCAGCAGTCAATTCAAGGGCGGGAATGAGCAGTTCTTC.

This clonotype was observed many times. This chain uses TRBV9 with TRBJ1-1, with D unresolved. The germline V gene has CDR1 SGDLS and CDR2 YYNGEE. This CDR3 comprises 16 residues. Trimming cost V 0 bases and J 3 bases, with 15 bases left between them. CDR3 in DNA: TGTGCCAGCAGCGTAGGGCTGGGCGGGATGGACACTGAAGCTTTCTTT. It specifies CASSVGLGGMDTEAFF.

This clonotype was seen ten or more times. The chain employs TRBV27 and TRBJ2-7, with D perhaps being TRBD1 or TRBD2 (7 bases each). Trimming left V 6 bases short and J 2 bases short, with 20 bases between. CDR1 is MNHEY, CDR2 SMNVEV, per germline (reference sequence). This CDR3 has 16 residues. This chain's CDR3 is CASSLGAGGGAYEQYF. The CDR3 DNA reads TGTGCCAGCAGCCTGGGGGCAGGGGGGGGAGCCTACGAGCAGTACTTC.

Only a few counts were recorded for this clonotype. The CDR3 protein is CASRDGRGGDETQYF. The CDR3, as DNA: TGTGCCAGCAGAGATGGGCGGGGGGGCGACGAGACCCAGTACTTC. This chain connects TRBV12-3 or TRBV12-4 to TRBJ2-5, with 9 positions matching TRBD2. The CDR3 sequence is 15 residues long. V shed 6 bases and J 5 bases; nucleotides not matched to a gene: 10.

This clonotype has at least ten counts. The V call is TRBV6-2 or TRBV6-3, the J call TRBJ1-2; D possibly corresponds to TRBD1 (6 bases). The CDR3 has 14 residues. Trimming shortened V by 1 base and J by 2 bases, and 8 bases separated the two germline ends. CDR1 and CDR2 (germline): MNHEY, SVGEGT. The CDR3 coding sequence is TGTGCCAGCAGTTACTTAGGGGGAAACTATGGCTACACCTTC. This gives the protein CASSYLGGNYGYTF.

Ten or more counts support this clonotype. The chain's CDR3 is CASNLSGRETQYF. The CDR3 coding sequence is TGTGCCAGCAACCTTAGCGGGAGAGAGACCCAGTACTTC. The chain joins TRBV7-9 to TRBJ2-5; the match to TRBD2 covers 9 bases. The V and J ends lost 7 bases and 4 bases, in that order; junction bases with no gene match: 4. Looked up from germline, CDR1 is SEHNR and CDR2 is FQNEAQ (reference sequence). The CDR3 covers 13 residues.

As to this clonotype: This may come from a read error, since a much larger clone is one base off. The V gene is TRBV12-3 or TRBV12-4, the J gene TRBJ2-2, with D maybe TRBD1 (6 bases). CDR3 length: 14 amino acids. The CDR3 DNA follows: TGTGCCAGCAGTTTTATCAGGGGCACCCGGGAGCTGTTTTTT. This codes for CASSFIRGTRELFF.

This clonotype was detected many times. J is TRBJ2-7 and V is TRBV7-8; 13 nucleotides agree with TRBD2. Germline values: CDR1 SGHVS, CDR2 FQNEAQ. V gave up 5 bases and J gave up 3 bases; unmatched junction bases: 4. The CDR3 totals 15 residues. CDR3 sequence reads: CASSMRTSGSYEQYF. The DNA for the CDR3 is TGTGCCAGCAGCATGAGGACTAGCGGGAGCTACGAGCAGTACTTC.

This clonotype was counted many times. The V and J genes are TRBV9 and TRBJ2-1; maybe TRBD2 (5 bases). The CDR3 is 14 amino acids. The V end lost 4 bases, the J end lost 4 bases, and 12 bases lay between the germline ends. CDR1 SGDLS and CDR2 YYNGEE come from the germline V gene. CDR3 amino acids: CASSSRTGYNEQFF. The CDR3 DNA reads TGTGCCAGCAGCTCCCGGACTGGTTACAATGAGCAGTTCTTC.

Many counts were recorded for this clonotype. The J gene is TRBJ2-3, the V gene TRBV7-2; D is uncertain. The CDR3 runs 14 residues. V lost 5 bases, J lost 4 bases, and 13 bases lay in between. Germline lookup yields CDR1 SGHTA and CDR2 FQGNSA. The CDR3 protein is CASSNSHEADTQYF. The DNA of the CDR3 is TGTGCCAGCAGCAATAGTCACGAGGCAGATACGCAGTATTTT. The complete variable domain, with remaining parts taken from reference TRBV7-2 and TRBJ2-3, reads GAGVSQSPSNKVTEKGKDVELRCDPISGHTALYWYRQSLGQGLEFLIYFQGNSAPDKSGLPSDRFSAERTGGSVSTLTIQRTQQEDSAVYLCASSNSHEADTQYFGPGTRLTVL.

This clonotype was seen many times. The rearrangement links TRBV18 to TRBJ1-1; D unresolved. The length of the CDR3 is 12 residues. CDR1 is KGHSH, CDR2 LQKENI, per germline. The V gene lost 4 bases and the J gene lost 8 bases, with 11 bases spanning the gap. The CDR3 is CASSQGRVEAFF. CDR3 DNA sequence: TGTGCCAGCTCACAGGGCCGCGTCGAAGCTTTCTTT.

Many counts were recorded for this clonotype. V is TRBV11-3 and J is TRBJ2-3, with TRBD1 matching 8 bases. CDR3 size: 15 residues. V lost 7 bases and J lost 0; bases outside the gene matches: 6. Germline V CDR1 and CDR2: SGHNT, YENEEA. In DNA form, the CDR3 reads TGTGCCAGCAAGTACGGGACAGGCAGCACAGATACGCAGTATTTT. Its protein is CASKYGTGSTDTQYF.

The sample holds many counts of this clonotype. The chain uses TRBV4-1 and TRBJ2-3; TRBD1 is a possible D gene (7 bases). Trimming pared 8 bases from V and 6 bases from J, leaving 24 bases between. Germline values: CDR1 MGHRA, CDR2 YSYEKL. There are 16 residues in the CDR3. The CDR3 protein is CASRLIQGGTQDTQYF. The DNA of the CDR3 is TGCGCCAGCCGGCTAATCCAGGGGGGCACACAGGATACGCAGTATTTT.